These 13 T cell receptor beta chains came from one sample sequenced in a study of blood T cell repertoires in COVID-19. Profiled with immunoSEQ multiplex PCR; TCRdb holds only in-frame clones, not every one. The table records a few hundred thousand clones, roughly 85% of them present only once. Sequenced material: peripheral blood. The receptors shown here come from a woman aged 18-29 years with acute or convalescent COVID-19.

This chain connects TRBV18 to TRBJ2-7, with D unresolved. Germline V gives CDR1 KGHSH, CDR2 LQKENI. The V end lost 4 bases, the J end lost 3 bases, and 16 bases lay between the germline ends. The CDR3 is made up of 15 amino acids. CDR3 nucleotides: TGTGCCAGCTCACGGGCCTTGGCAGAAATCTACGAGCAGTACTTC. Encoded protein: CASSRALAEIYEQYF.

This chain links TRBV18 with TRBJ2-7; 8 bases fit TRBD1. The V gene's germline CDR1 is KGHSH and CDR2 LQKENI. The CDR3 runs to 14 residues. With 6 bases clipped from V and 4 bases from J, the junction kept 8 bases outside the gene matches. In DNA, the CDR3 is TGTGCCAGCTCGGCCGGGACAGGAGGTTACGAGCAGTACTTC. It translates to CASSAGTGGYEQYF.

The V gene is TRBV28, the J gene TRBJ1-2, with D possibly being TRBD1 (5 bases). Trimming took 2 bases from V and 4 from J, leaving 11 bases between them. The CDR3 length is 14 residues. The germline V gene encodes CDR1 MDHEN and CDR2 SYDVKM. The CDR3 sequence is CASSLLQGIYGYTF. The DNA of the CDR3 is TGTGCCAGCAGTTTACTGCAGGGAATCTATGGCTACACCTTC.

The chain recombines TRBV18 with TRBJ1-2, with D unclear. This CDR3 spans 13 amino acids. The V gene's germline CDR1 is KGHSH and CDR2 LQKENI. With 4 bases removed from V and 3 bases from J, the gap between germline ends came to 9 bases. The CDR3 protein is CASSLDTYYGYTF. CDR3 sequence (DNA): TGTGCCAGCTCACTCGACACCTACTATGGCTACACCTTC. Using reference TRBV18 and TRBJ1-2 for the parts outside the CDR3, the full variable domain is NAGVMQNPRHLVRRRGQEARLRCSPMKGHSHVYWYRQLPEEGLKFMVYLQKENIIDESGMPKERFSAEFPKEGPSILRIQQVVRGDSAAYFCASSLDTYYGYTFGSGTRLTVV.

This rearrangement joins TRBV19 to TRBJ1-1; D is undetermined. Germline CDR1 and CDR2: LNHDA and SQIVND (reference sequence). V was trimmed by 6 bases and J by 1 base, leaving 15 bases between them. The CDR3 has 15 residues. The CDR3: CASRTGWAGNTEAFF. The DNA of the CDR3 is TGTGCCAGTAGGACGGGGTGGGCGGGGAACACTGAAGCTTTCTTT.

The count of this clone is one. Written as DNA, the CDR3 is TGTGCCAGCAGCCAAGGGGCGGGGTACTCTGGAAACACCATATATTTT. Its protein is CASSQGAGYSGNTIYF. The chain couples TRBV14 to TRBJ1-3, with no clear D. The CDR3 loop spans 16 amino acids. V was clipped by 1 base and J by 0 bases, with 10 bases between them. The V gene's germline CDR1 is SGHDN and CDR2 FVKESK.

This chain links TRBV9 with TRBJ2-1, with 8 bases lining up with TRBD2. The germline CDR1 and CDR2 sequences are SGDLS and YYNGEE. The CDR3 has 14 residues. Germline trimming cut 3 bases from V and 6 bases from J; bases unmatched to any gene: 5. The CDR3 protein is CASSDLAGGNEQFF. In DNA, the CDR3 is TGTGCCAGCAGCGATCTCGCGGGGGGCAATGAGCAGTTCTTC.

The chain has TRBV18 and TRBJ2-6; 9 bases fit TRBD1. The CDR3 loop spans 18 amino acids. Trimming cost V 3 bases and J 3 bases; bases outside gene matches: 9. From germline, CDR1 is KGHSH and CDR2 LQKENI. The CDR3 DNA follows: TGTGCCAGCTCACCGCGGGACAGGGTGAGTGGTGGGGCCAACGTCCTGACTTTC. It codes for CASSPRDRVSGGANVLTF.

The CDR3 nucleotides are TGTGCCAGCTCACCATTCGGGGGGTACAATGAGCAGTTCTTC. The encoded protein is CASSPFGGYNEQFF. V is TRBV18 and J is TRBJ2-1; the match to TRBD2 covers 7 bases. This CDR3 is built from 14 residues. The J segment lost 4 bases and the V segment lost 2 bases, leaving 2 bases of the junction unmatched. Germline V gene sequence: CDR1 KGHSH, CDR2 LQKENI.

This clone was detected only a few times. CDR3 sequence reads: CASSQASEQYF. Written as DNA, the CDR3 is TGTGCCAGCAGCCAGGCTAGCGAGCAGTACTTC. The chain is built from TRBV3-1 (or the pseudogene TRBV3-2) and TRBJ2-7; D unresolved. The CDR3 length is 11 residues. Between the trimmed V and J ends, which lost 3 bases and 6 bases, there was a span of 6 bases. CDR1 is LGHDT and CDR2 is YNNKEL in the germline V gene (reference sequence).

This chain uses TRBV7-3 with TRBJ2-1, with a tentative D call TRBD2 (5 bases). Germline CDR1 and CDR2: SGHTA and FQGTGA. Trimming cost V 4 bases and J 1 base, with 23 bases left between them. The CDR3 consists of 19 residues. The DNA for the CDR3 is TGTGCCAGCAGCTCTAGACATGGACTTCTTTTGGGGTCCTACAATGAGCAGTTCTTC. This translates into CASSSRHGLLLGSYNEQFF. Full variable domain (missing parts from reference TRBV7-3 and TRBJ2-1): GAGVSQTPSNKVTEKGKYVELRCDPISGHTALYWYRQSLGQGPEFLIYFQGTGAADDSGLPNDRFFAVRPEGSVSTLKIQRTERGDSAVYLCASSSRHGLLLGSYNEQFFGPGTRLTVL.

This chain uses TRBV28 with TRBJ2-3; a possible D gene is TRBD1 (6 bases). The length of the CDR3 is 19 residues. Germline CDR1 MDHEN, CDR2 SYDVKM. The V and J ends lost 3 bases and 0 bases respectively, with 22 bases between them. The chain's CDR3 is CASSLGHPTEQGSTDTQYF. The CDR3 coding sequence is TGTGCCAGCAGTTTGGGCCATCCGACTGAACAGGGAAGCACAGATACGCAGTATTTT. Based on the CDR3 plus reference TRBV28 and TRBJ2-3, the full variable domain is DVKVTQSSRYLVKRTGEKVFLECVQDMDHENMFWYRQDPGLGLRLIYFSYDVKMKEKGDIPEGYSVSREKKERFSLILESASTNQTSMYLCASSLGHPTEQGSTDTQYFGPGTRLTVL.

The chain employs TRBV19 and TRBJ1-2; no clear D gene. V shed 2 bases and J shed 3 bases, with 19 bases lying between them. This CDR3 has 17 amino acids. Per germline, CDR1 LNHDA and CDR2 SQIVND (reference sequence). CDR3 protein: CASSIPGRETRDYGYTF. The CDR3 bases are TGTGCCAGTAGTATACCGGGTCGCGAGACGAGAGACTATGGCTACACCTTC. Drawing the rest from reference TRBV19 and TRBJ1-2, the complete variable domain is DGGITQSPKYLFRKEGQNVTLSCEQNLNHDAMYWYRQDPGQGLRLIYYSQIVNDFQKGDIAEGYSVSREKKESFPLTVTSAQKNPTAFYLCASSIPGRETRDYGYTFGSGTRLTVV.